One sample yielded the 15 T cell receptor beta chains listed below, sequenced in a study of T-cell reconstitution after alpha-beta-depleted transplantation in children. Unique molecular identifiers featured in how the TCRbeta library was prepared. TCRdb re-called the PCR reads with MiXCR, one entry per CDR3 protein. The sample has about 440,000 distinct CDR3 sequences, 43% seen once. Sequencing was performed on PBMCs, taken before TCRalphabeta/CD19-depleted stem cell transplant. The receptors derive from a girl aged 2-10 years with aplastic anemia, due to receive a stem cell transplant.

Ten or more counts support this clonotype. The chain employs TRBV9 and TRBJ1-1; D may be TRBD1 (5 bases). With 0 bases removed from V and 5 bases from J, the gap between germline ends came to 8 bases. The CDR3 has 13 residues. Germline V gene sequence: CDR1 SGDLS, CDR2 YYNGEE. CDR3 nucleotide sequence: TGTGCCAGCAGCGTAGAAGACAGAACTGAAGCTTTCTTT. It is translated as CASSVEDRTEAFF.

The gene calls are TRBV3-1 and TRBJ2-2; 8 nucleotides match TRBD2. V lost 6 bases to trimming and J lost 5 bases; unmatched junction nucleotides: 17. Germline CDR1 reads LGHDT; CDR2 reads YNNKEL (reference sequence). CDR3 length equals 18 residues. In DNA form, the CDR3 reads TGTGCCAGCAGTATCACTTACCCGGGACTAGAAAGGACCGGGGAGCTGTTTTTT. Translated, it gives CASSITYPGLERTGELFF.

The chain uses TRBV9 and TRBJ2-3, with 13 bases aligning to TRBD2. CDR1 is SGDLS and CDR2 is YYNGEE in the germline V gene. The CDR3 loop spans 18 amino acids. V was clipped by 0 bases and J by 0 bases; unmatched bases: 4. The DNA of the CDR3 is TGTGCCAGCAGCGTAGCACTAGCGGGAGGGCGTAGCACAGATACGCAGTATTTT. As protein: CASSVALAGGRSTDTQYF. Variable domain in full (rest from reference TRBV9 and TRBJ2-3): DSGVTQTPKHLITATGQRVTLRCSPRSGDLSVYWYQQSLDQGLQFLIQYYNGEERAKGNILERFSAQQFPDLHSELNLSSLELGDSALYFCASSVALAGGRSTDTQYFGPGTRLTVL.

This clonotype was seen repeatedly, ten times or more. V usage is TRBV6-5 and J usage is TRBJ1-1, with 7 bases aligning to TRBD1. This CDR3 has 14 residues. Germline V lookup: CDR1 MNHEY, CDR2 SVGAGI. J lost 1 base, V lost 4 bases, and 3 bases had no gene match. In DNA, the CDR3 is TGTGCCAGCAGTTCGACAGGGCGGAACACTGAAGCTTTCTTT. Its translation: CASSSTGRNTEAFF.

The chain links TRBV6-5 to TRBJ2-7; 10 bases match TRBD2. This CDR3 region has 16 residues. Germline loops: CDR1 MNHEY, CDR2 SVGAGI. V shed 3 bases and J 3 bases; nucleotides not matched to a gene: 8. CDR3 DNA: TGTGCCAGCAGTTATCCTAGCGGGGGAGCCCACTACGAGCAGTACTTC. Translation gives CASSYPSGGAHYEQYF.

The gene calls are TRBV6-2 or TRBV6-3 and TRBJ2-7; possible D gene TRBD2, 5 bases. CDR1 is MNHEY, CDR2 SVGEGT, per germline. V was shortened by 2 bases and J by 5 bases, with 13 bases between the two germline ends. This CDR3 has 14 residues. The CDR3 is CASSYRPAGHEQYF. CDR3 coding DNA: TGTGCCAGCAGTTACCGGCCCGCGGGCCACGAGCAGTACTTC.

The chain combines TRBV20-1 with TRBJ1-2; D remains unclear. The V end lost 6 bases, the J end lost 6 bases, and 20 bases lay between the germline ends. Germline CDR1 reads DFQATT; CDR2 reads SNEGSKA (reference sequence). The CDR3 has 14 residues. The CDR3 reads CSALPTGGYDGYTF. The CDR3 DNA is TGCAGTGCCCTACCCACCGGAGGGTATGATGGCTACACCTTC.

This chain joins TRBV7-9 and TRBJ1-1; D gene uncertain. Germline CDR1 is SEHNR and CDR2 is FQNEAQ (reference sequence). Deletions cut 1 base from V and 4 bases from J, with 13 bases between. The CDR3 runs 15 residues. CDR3 amino acids: CASSLVGRGSTEAFF. The CDR3 nucleotides are TGTGCCAGCAGCTTAGTAGGGCGGGGATCCACTGAAGCTTTCTTT.

V gene TRBV9 combines with J gene TRBJ2-7, with D tentatively TRBD2 (7 bases). The CDR3 extends over 16 amino acids. Germline values: CDR1 SGDLS, CDR2 YYNGEE. Trimming stripped 3 bases from V and 2 bases from J, with 18 bases between. The CDR3 nucleotides read TGTGCCAGCAGCGCACAGGGAGGGGGGACTACCTACGAGCAGTACTTC. Its translation: CASSAQGGGTTYEQYF.

This chain connects TRBV7-2 to TRBJ1-5; D is unclear. Germline loops: CDR1 SGHTA, CDR2 FQGNSA. The CDR3 consists of 15 residues. V was pared by 4 bases and J by 0 bases, with 10 bases between. The CDR3 DNA reads TGTGCCAGCAGCTCCCGGCAGTATAGCAATCAGCCCCAGCATTTT. Translated: CASSSRQYSNQPQHF.

This clonotype was detected only a few times. This chain links TRBV20-1 with TRBJ2-7; D gene ambiguous. This CDR3 has 10 amino acids. The ends were cut back, 6 bases at V and 5 bases at J, with 8 bases in the middle. Germline V gene sequence: CDR1 DFQATT, CDR2 SNEGSKA (reference sequence). CDR3 amino acids: CSAARNEQYF. The CDR3 coding sequence is TGCAGTGCCGCTCGGAACGAGCAGTACTTC.

The chain combines TRBV7-9 with TRBJ2-7, with D possibly being TRBD1 (5 bases). Germline lookup yields CDR1 SEHNR and CDR2 FQNEAQ (reference sequence). The CDR3 is 14 residues long. V gave up 4 bases and J gave up 3 bases, with 13 bases separating them. CDR3 sequence (DNA): TGTGCCAGCAGCTCAGATGCAGGGCTCTACGAGCAGTACTTC. Its translation: CASSSDAGLYEQYF.

V gene TRBV20-1 combines with J gene TRBJ1-6, with D possibly TRBD1 on 5 matching bases. With 1 base removed from V and 4 bases from J, the gap between germline ends came to 11 bases. Germline assignment: CDR1 DFQATT and CDR2 SNEGSKA (reference sequence). This CDR3 contains 15 residues. The CDR3 DNA reads TGCAGTGCTAGAGCCAGACAGAAATATAATTCACCCCTCCACTTT. Its translation is CSARARQKYNSPLHF.

This chain uses TRBV6-1 with TRBJ2-3; TRBD1 is a possible D gene (6 bases). V was trimmed by 7 bases and J by 0 bases, leaving 26 bases between them. This CDR3 contains 19 residues. Germline CDR1 MNHNS, CDR2 SASEGT. This CDR3 is CASTDTGQRVFSSTDTQYF. The CDR3 DNA is TGTGCCAGCACCGACACCGGACAGCGCGTATTTTCTAGCACAGATACGCAGTATTTT.

CDR3 nucleotides: TGCGCCAGCAGCTGGGGACGGTCCGGGGAGACCCAGTACTTC. It codes for CASSWGRSGETQYF. The chain joins TRBV5-1 to TRBJ2-5; D is possibly TRBD1 or TRBD2 (5 bases each). CDR3 size: 14 residues. The V and J ends lost 3 bases and 5 bases respectively, with 14 bases between them. Per the germline V gene, CDR1 is SGHRS and CDR2 is YFSETQ. Using reference TRBV5-1 and TRBJ2-5 for the parts outside the CDR3, the full variable domain is KAGVTQTPRYLIKTRGQQVTLSCSPISGHRSVSWYQQTPGQGLQFLFEYFSETQRNKGNFPGRFSGRQFSNSRSEMNVSTLELGDSALYLCASSWGRSGETQYFGPGTRLLVL.